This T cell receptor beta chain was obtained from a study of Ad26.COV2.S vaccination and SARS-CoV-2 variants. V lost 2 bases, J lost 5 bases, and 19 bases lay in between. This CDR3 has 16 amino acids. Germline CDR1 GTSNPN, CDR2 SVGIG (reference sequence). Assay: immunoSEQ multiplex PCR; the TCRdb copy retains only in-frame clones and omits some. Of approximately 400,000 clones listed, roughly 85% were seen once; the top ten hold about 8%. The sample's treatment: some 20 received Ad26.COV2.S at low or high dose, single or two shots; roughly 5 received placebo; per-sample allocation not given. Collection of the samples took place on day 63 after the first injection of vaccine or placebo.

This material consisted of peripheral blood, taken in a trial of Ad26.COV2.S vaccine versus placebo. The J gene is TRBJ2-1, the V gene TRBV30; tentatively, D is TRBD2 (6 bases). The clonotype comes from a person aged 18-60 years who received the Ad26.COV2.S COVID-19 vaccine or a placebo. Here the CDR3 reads CAWSHGASVFHNEQFF. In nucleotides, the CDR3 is TGTGCCTGGAGTCACGGGGCTAGCGTATTCCACAATGAGCAGTTCTTC.